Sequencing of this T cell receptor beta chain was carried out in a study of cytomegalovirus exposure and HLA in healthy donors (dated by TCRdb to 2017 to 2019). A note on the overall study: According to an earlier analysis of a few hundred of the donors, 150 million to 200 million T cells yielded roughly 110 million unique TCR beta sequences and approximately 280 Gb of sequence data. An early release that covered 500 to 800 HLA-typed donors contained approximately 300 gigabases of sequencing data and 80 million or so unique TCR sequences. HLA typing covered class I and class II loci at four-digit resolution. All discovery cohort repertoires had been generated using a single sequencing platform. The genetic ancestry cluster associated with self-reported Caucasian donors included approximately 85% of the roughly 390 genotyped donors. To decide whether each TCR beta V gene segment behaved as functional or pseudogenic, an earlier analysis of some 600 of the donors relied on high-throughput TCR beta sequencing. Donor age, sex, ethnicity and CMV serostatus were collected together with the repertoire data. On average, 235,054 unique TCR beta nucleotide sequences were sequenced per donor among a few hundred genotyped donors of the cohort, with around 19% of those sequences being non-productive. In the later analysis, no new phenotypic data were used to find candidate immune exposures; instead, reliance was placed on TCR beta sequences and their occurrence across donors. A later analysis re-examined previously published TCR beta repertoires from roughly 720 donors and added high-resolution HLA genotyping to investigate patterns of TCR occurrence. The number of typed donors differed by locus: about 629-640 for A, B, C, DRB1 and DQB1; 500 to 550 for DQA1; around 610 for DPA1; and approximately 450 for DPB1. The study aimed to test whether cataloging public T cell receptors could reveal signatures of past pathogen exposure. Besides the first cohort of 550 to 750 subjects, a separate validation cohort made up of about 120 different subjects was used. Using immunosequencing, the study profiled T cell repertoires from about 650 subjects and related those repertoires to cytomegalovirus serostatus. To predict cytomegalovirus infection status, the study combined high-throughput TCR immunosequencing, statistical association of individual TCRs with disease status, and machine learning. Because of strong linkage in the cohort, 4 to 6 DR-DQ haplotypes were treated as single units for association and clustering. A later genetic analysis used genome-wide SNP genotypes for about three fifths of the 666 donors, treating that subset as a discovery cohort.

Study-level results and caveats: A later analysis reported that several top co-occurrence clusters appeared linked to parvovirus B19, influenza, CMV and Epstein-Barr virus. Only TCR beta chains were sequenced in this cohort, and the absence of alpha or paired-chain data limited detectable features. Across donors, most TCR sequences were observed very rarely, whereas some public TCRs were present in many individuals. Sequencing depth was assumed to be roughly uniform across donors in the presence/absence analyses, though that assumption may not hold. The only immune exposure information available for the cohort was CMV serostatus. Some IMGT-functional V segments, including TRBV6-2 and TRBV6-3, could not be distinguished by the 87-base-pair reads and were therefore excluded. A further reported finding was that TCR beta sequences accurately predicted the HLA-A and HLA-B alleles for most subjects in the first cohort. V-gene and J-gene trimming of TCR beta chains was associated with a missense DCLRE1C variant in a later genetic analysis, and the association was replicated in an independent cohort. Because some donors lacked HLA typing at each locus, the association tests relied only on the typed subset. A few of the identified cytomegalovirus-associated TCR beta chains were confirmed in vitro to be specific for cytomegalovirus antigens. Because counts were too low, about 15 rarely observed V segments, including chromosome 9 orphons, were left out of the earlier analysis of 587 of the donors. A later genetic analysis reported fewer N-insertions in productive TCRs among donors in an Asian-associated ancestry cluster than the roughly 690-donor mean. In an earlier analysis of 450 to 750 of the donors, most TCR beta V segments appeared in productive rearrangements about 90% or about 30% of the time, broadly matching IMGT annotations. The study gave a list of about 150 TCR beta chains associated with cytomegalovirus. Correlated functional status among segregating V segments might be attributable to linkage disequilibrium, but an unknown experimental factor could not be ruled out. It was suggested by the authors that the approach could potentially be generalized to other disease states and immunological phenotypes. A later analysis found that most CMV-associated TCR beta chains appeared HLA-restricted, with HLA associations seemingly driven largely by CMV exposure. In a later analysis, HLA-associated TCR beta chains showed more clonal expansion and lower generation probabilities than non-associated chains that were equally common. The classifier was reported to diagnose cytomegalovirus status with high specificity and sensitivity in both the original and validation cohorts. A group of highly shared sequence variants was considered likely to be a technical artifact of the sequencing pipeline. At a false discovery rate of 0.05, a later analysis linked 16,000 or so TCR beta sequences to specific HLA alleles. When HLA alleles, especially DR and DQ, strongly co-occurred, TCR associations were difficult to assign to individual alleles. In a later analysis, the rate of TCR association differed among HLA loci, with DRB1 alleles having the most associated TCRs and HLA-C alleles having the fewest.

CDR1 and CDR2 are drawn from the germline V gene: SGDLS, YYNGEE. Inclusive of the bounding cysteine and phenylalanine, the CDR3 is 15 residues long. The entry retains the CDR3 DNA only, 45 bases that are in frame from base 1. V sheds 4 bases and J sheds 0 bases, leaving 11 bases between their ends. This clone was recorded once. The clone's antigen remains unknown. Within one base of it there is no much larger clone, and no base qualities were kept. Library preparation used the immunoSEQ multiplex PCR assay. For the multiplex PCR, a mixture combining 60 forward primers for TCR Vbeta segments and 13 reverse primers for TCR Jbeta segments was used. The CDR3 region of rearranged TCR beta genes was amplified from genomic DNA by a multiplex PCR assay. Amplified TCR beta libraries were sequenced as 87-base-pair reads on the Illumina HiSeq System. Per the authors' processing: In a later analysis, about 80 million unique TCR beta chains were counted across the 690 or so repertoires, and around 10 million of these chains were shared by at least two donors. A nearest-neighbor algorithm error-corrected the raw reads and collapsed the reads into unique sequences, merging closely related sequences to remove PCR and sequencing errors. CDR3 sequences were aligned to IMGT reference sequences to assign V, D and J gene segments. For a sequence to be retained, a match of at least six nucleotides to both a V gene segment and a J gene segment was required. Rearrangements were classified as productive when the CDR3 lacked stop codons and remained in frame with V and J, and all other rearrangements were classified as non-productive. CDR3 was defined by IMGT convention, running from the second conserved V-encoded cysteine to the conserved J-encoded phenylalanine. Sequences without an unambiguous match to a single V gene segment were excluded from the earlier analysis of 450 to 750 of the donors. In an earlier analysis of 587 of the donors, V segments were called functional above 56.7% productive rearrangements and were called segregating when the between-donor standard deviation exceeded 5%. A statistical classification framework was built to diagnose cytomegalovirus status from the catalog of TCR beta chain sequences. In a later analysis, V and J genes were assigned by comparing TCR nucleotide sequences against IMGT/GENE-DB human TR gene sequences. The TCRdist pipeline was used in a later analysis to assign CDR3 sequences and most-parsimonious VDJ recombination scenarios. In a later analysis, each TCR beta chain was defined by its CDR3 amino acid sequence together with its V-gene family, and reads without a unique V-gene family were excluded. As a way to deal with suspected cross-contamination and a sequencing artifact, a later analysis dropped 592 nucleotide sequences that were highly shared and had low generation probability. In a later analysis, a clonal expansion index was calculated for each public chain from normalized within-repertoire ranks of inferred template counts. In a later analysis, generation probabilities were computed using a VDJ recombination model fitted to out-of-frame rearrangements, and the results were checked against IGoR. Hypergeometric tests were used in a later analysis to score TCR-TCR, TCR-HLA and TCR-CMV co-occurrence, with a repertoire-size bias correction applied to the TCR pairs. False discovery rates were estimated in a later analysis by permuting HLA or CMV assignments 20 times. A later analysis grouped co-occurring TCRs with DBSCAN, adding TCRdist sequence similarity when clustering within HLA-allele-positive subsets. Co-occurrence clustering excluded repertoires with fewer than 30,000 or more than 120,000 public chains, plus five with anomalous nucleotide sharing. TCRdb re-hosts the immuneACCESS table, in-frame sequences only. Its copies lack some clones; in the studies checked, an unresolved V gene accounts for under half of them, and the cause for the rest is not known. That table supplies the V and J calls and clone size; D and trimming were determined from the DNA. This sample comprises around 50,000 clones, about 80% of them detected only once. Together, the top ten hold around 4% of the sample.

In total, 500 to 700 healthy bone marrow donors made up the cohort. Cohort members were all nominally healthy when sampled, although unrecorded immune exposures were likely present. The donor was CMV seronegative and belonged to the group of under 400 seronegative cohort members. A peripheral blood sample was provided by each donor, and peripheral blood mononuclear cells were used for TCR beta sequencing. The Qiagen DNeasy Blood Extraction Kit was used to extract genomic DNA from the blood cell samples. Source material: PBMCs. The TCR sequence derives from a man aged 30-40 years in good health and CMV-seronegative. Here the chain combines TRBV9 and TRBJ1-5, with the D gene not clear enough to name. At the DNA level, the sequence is TGTGCCAGCAGCACCGGAGGCCATAGCAATCAGCCCCAGCATTTT. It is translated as CASSTGGHSNQPQHF.